The present TCR beta chain was sequenced within a study of T-cell reconstitution after alpha-beta-depleted transplantation in children. Preparation of the TCRbeta library involved a method that used unique molecular identifiers. Via MiXCR, TCRdb re-called the PCR reads, giving one row per CDR3 protein. The table has some 120,000 distinct CDR3 sequences, under 25% seen once. This clonotype was picked up many times. Its target is unknown. CDR1 is LGHNA, CDR2 YNFKEQ, per germline. The CDR3 extends over 13 amino acids. V was trimmed by 0 bases and J by 7 bases, leaving 6 bases between them. Findings and caveats of the study: T-cell numbers and diversity, one year after transplant, stemmed largely from T cells that were newly produced. Elevated TCRbeta diversity at day 60 was traced, in some patients, to surviving recipient T cells and thymic progenitors. Roughly two months post-transplant, alpha-beta T cells reportedly originated from several hundred graft clones that had expanded.

The receptor comes from a male patient between 2 and 15 years old who had a stem cell transplant for chronic granulomatous disease, so the T cells may come from the graft donor. This chain links TRBV4-2 with TRBJ2-2; D unclear. The specimen was PBMCs, mostly from graft donor cells, collected 180 days after TCRalphabeta/CD19-depleted stem cell transplant. CDR3 region: CASSQEGIGELFF. CDR3 bases: TGTGCCAGCAGCCAAGAAGGGATCGGGGAGCTGTTTTTT.